The 27 T cell receptor beta chains presented below share a single source sample, sequenced in a study of chemoradiotherapy in HPV16-positive cancers. TCRdb keeps only in-frame clones here, not all; method: immunoSEQ multiplex PCR. This table has about 7,800 clones, around 68% appearing once. The sample was gathered from a patient who underwent chemoradiotherapy. The receptors shown here come from a human donor with HPV-associated anogenital cancer.

The rearrangement links TRBV12-5 to TRBJ2-3; D gene uncertain. This CDR3 has 12 residues. Germline V gene data show CDR1 as LGHNT and CDR2 as FRNRAP. The ends were cut back, 2 bases at V and 3 bases at J, with 3 bases in the middle. CDR3 nucleotide sequence: TGTGCTAGTGGTTTGCGAACAGATACGCAGTATTTT. This encodes CASGLRTDTQYF.

This clone occurred once. The chain recombines TRBV18 with TRBJ2-3; 8 bases are a match to TRBD1. Looked up from germline, CDR1 is KGHSH and CDR2 is LQKENI. With V trimmed by 6 bases and J by 8 bases, 7 bases remained unmatched. The CDR3 is made up of 13 amino acids. Here the CDR3 DNA reads TGTGCCAGCTCTCCGGACAGGGTGGGTACGCAGTATTTT. The encoded protein is CASSPDRVGTQYF.

This clone has just one count. A junction boundary mismatches the germline segment, possibly from a read error. DNA for the CDR3: TGTGCCAGCTCCCCACTAGTTGGGAATGAGCAGTTCTTC. Protein: CASSPLVGNEQFF. The chain has TRBV18 and TRBJ2-1; D is perhaps TRBD2 (5 bases). Germline values: CDR1 KGHSH, CDR2 LQKENI. This CDR3 has 13 residues.

The V call is TRBV14, the J call TRBJ2-7, with TRBD2 identical over 10 bases. The V and J ends lost 3 bases and 6 bases, in that order; junction bases with no gene match: 8. The CDR3 contains 15 residues. The germline gives CDR1 SGHDN, CDR2 FVKESK. CDR3 sequence reads: CASSQAAGGPAEQYF. The CDR3 DNA is TGTGCCAGCAGCCAGGCAGCGGGAGGGCCCGCCGAGCAGTACTTC.

V is TRBV19 and J is TRBJ2-1; D is unresolved. The CDR3 loop spans 15 amino acids. Germline assignment: CDR1 LNHDA and CDR2 SQIVND (reference sequence). Trimming shortened V by 4 bases and J by 5 bases, and 15 bases separated the two germline ends. This chain's CDR3 is CASSNPVGIDNEQFF. In nucleotides, the CDR3 is TGTGCCAGTAGTAACCCCGTCGGAATCGACAATGAGCAGTTCTTC.

The V gene is TRBV6-1, the J gene TRBJ2-7; D is uncertain. The ends were cut back, 8 bases at V and 2 bases at J, with 10 bases in the middle. The germline V gene encodes CDR1 MNHNS and CDR2 SASEGT. The CDR3 length is 12 residues. As DNA, the CDR3 is TGTGCCAGCGTGGGCTCTACCTACGAGCAGTACTTC. It translates to CASVGSTYEQYF.

V gene TRBV7-8 combines with J gene TRBJ1-1; D gene uncertain. Germline V gives CDR1 SGHVS, CDR2 FQNEAQ. The CDR3 runs to 14 residues. V was shortened by 1 base and J by 1 base, with 7 bases between the two germline ends. The CDR3 loop is CASSLGRRNTEAFF. The DNA of the CDR3 is TGTGCCAGCAGCTTAGGCAGGCGGAACACTGAAGCTTTCTTT.

The chain links TRBV28 to TRBJ1-1; D gene unclear. Per germline, CDR1 MDHEN and CDR2 SYDVKM. V lost 7 bases to trimming and J lost 4 bases, with 13 bases between them. CDR3 length: 13 amino acids. The CDR3 is CASNEAGSTEAFF. CDR3 in DNA: TGTGCCAGCAACGAGGCGGGGAGCACTGAAGCTTTCTTT. Complete variable domain (other parts from reference TRBV28 and TRBJ1-1): DVKVTQSSRYLVKRTGEKVFLECVQDMDHENMFWYRQDPGLGLRLIYFSYDVKMKEKGDIPEGYSVSREKKERFSLILESASTNQTSMYLCASNEAGSTEAFFGQGTRLTVV.

The chain recombines TRBV19 with TRBJ2-1; TRBD2 matches at 9 bases. CDR3 length: 13 amino acids. CDR1 is LNHDA and CDR2 is SQIVND in the germline V gene (reference sequence). Trimming at V came to 4 bases and at J to 5 bases, leaving 0 bases not matched to a gene. CDR3 sequence (DNA): TGTGCCAGTAGTAGCGGGAGGGACAATGAGCAGTTCTTC. This encodes CASSSGRDNEQFF.

The chain has TRBV5-6 and TRBJ2-7; 8 nucleotides match TRBD2. The V gene end was trimmed by 5 bases and the J gene end by 4 bases; junction bases not matched to a gene: 11. CDR3 length: 15 residues. CDR1 is SGHDT, CDR2 YYEEEE, per germline. The CDR3 DNA is TGTGCCAGCAGAAACCGGTTTTCGGGGGGGTACGAGCAGTACGTC. Translating it yields CASRNRFSGGYEQYV.

A few counts support this clone. The J gene is TRBJ1-5, the V gene TRBV19, with 8 bases matching TRBD1. The germline V gene has CDR1 LNHDA and CDR2 SQIVND (reference sequence). After removal of 11 bases from V and 7 bases from J, the junction contained 13 bases not matched to a gene. The CDR3 loop spans 14 amino acids. Here the CDR3 DNA reads TGTGCCGGATCCTCGCAGGGGGCGAACCAGCCCCAGCATTTT. Protein product: CAGSSQGANQPQHF.

This clone has only a few counts. This chain connects TRBV11-3 to TRBJ1-3; D is uncertain. The CDR3 loop spans 15 amino acids. Trimming left V 7 bases short and J 0 bases short, with 13 bases between. CDR1 and CDR2 (germline): SGHNT, YENEEA. In nucleotides, the CDR3 is TGTGCCAGCACCACGACGGGGAGCTCTGGAAACACCATATATTTT. This translates into CASTTTGSSGNTIYF.

The rearrangement links TRBV7-9 to TRBJ1-5; 7 bases map to TRBD1. The germline CDR1 and CDR2 sequences are SEHNR and FQNEAQ (reference sequence). Trimming removed 0 bases from V and 6 bases from J; junction bases left unmatched: 2. This CDR3 region has 14 residues. The CDR3 protein is CASSLAGGGQPQHF. CDR3 bases: TGTGCCAGCAGCTTAGCAGGGGGCGGTCAGCCCCAGCATTTT. The variable domain in full, with the rest retrieved from reference TRBV7-9 and TRBJ1-5, is DTGVSQNPRHKITKRGQNVTFRCDPISEHNRLYWYRQTLGQGPEFLTYFQNEAQLEKSRLLSDRFSAERPKGSFSTLEIQRTEQGDSAMYLCASSLAGGGQPQHFGDGTRLSIL.

The chain employs TRBV28 and TRBJ1-3; D perhaps matches TRBD1 (6 bases). The V end lost 6 bases, the J end lost 6 bases, and 24 bases lay between the germline ends. Per the germline V gene, CDR1 is MDHEN and CDR2 is SYDVKM. This CDR3 is 17 amino acids long. CDR3 residues: CASSYPLGGAKANTIYF. CDR3 DNA: TGTGCCAGCAGCTATCCGTTGGGGGGGGCAAAGGCAAACACCATATATTTT.

The chain joins TRBV2 to TRBJ1-5; D remains unclear. V was shortened by 8 bases and J by 3 bases, with 11 bases between the two germline ends. The CDR3 spans 13 residues. From germline, CDR1 is SNHLY and CDR2 FYNNEI. CDR3 coding DNA: TGTGCCAGCGGTCCCACCCTCAATCAGCCCCAGCATTTT. It specifies CASGPTLNQPQHF.

The chain joins TRBV19 to TRBJ1-1, with D unclear. The CDR3 spans 17 residues. The V end lost 1 base, the J end lost 0 bases, and 15 bases lay between the germline ends. Germline lookup yields CDR1 LNHDA and CDR2 SQIVND (reference sequence). CDR3 region: CASSIVFSDTLNTEAFF. DNA of the CDR3: TGTGCCAGTAGTATAGTATTTAGCGACACCTTGAACACTGAAGCTTTCTTT.

The chain recombines TRBV7-8 with TRBJ2-3; TRBD2 matches 7 bases. J gave up 2 bases and V 2 bases, and 7 bases lay outside the gene matches. CDR1 and CDR2 (germline): SGHVS, FQNEAQ. The CDR3 length is 16 residues. The CDR3: CASSLRGAGNTDTQYF. CDR3 in DNA: TGTGCCAGCAGCTTAAGGGGAGCGGGAAACACAGATACGCAGTATTTT.

The chain recombines TRBV27 with TRBJ2-7; D is possibly TRBD2 (5 bases). Trimming pared 10 bases from V and 0 bases from J, leaving 10 bases between. In germline, CDR1 is MNHEY, CDR2 SMNVEV (reference sequence). The CDR3 totals 12 residues. The CDR3 region is CATGFSSYEQYF. The DNA of the CDR3 is TGTGCCACGGGGTTCAGCTCCTACGAGCAGTACTTC.

The rearrangement uses TRBV6-4 and TRBJ2-6, with D possibly being TRBD2 (5 bases). Germline CDR1 reads MRHNA; CDR2 reads SNTAGT. This CDR3 comprises 15 residues. Trimming removed 6 bases from V and 0 bases from J, with 9 bases in between. In DNA form, the CDR3 reads TGTGCCAGCAGGAGGGAAGGCTCTGGGGCCAACGTCCTGACTTTC. This codes for CASRREGSGANVLTF.

This chain connects TRBV29-1 to TRBJ2-1; the D gene is possibly TRBD1 (6 bases). V dropped 3 bases and J dropped 0 bases, with 6 bases sitting between them. The CDR3 length is 13 residues. Germline loops: CDR1 SQVTM, CDR2 ANQGSEA. In nucleotides, the CDR3 is TGCAGCGTTGACAGGGGCTCCTACAATGAGCAGTTCTTC. It translates to CSVDRGSYNEQFF.

In nucleotides, the CDR3 is TGTGCCAGCAGCTTAGATGCGGGCTCCTACAATGAGCAGTTCTTC. This gives the protein CASSLDAGSYNEQFF. V usage is TRBV11-3 and J usage is TRBJ2-1; possibly TRBD2 for D (5 bases). V was shortened by 0 bases and J by 0 bases, with 6 bases between the two germline ends. The CDR3 totals 15 residues. CDR1 is SGHNT, CDR2 YENEEA, per germline.

The rearrangement uses TRBV11-3 and TRBJ2-6; perhaps TRBD1 as D (6 bases). Trimming shortened V by 5 bases and J by 5 bases, and 16 bases separated the two germline ends. The CDR3 runs 16 residues. Germline loops: CDR1 SGHNT, CDR2 YENEEA. The CDR3 loop reads CASSLDRDNRANVLTF. In DNA, the CDR3 is TGTGCCAGCAGCCTCGACCGGGACAACAGGGCCAACGTCCTGACTTTC.

This chain connects TRBV9 to TRBJ2-2; D call uncertain. CDR1 is SGDLS, CDR2 YYNGEE, per germline. The V end was cut by 1 base, the J end by 4 bases, with 8 bases between. This CDR3 contains 14 residues. This CDR3 is CASSVRPGTGELFF. DNA of the CDR3: TGTGCCAGCAGCGTACGACCGGGCACCGGGGAGCTGTTTTTT.

The chain has TRBV11-2 and TRBJ2-1, with D perhaps TRBD2 (6 bases). The CDR3 has 13 residues. Trimming pared 1 base from V and 9 bases from J, leaving 10 bases between. In germline, CDR1 is SGHAT, CDR2 FQNNGV. The CDR3 sequence is CASSLAGTGEQFF. The CDR3, as DNA: TGTGCCAGCAGCTTAGCGGGGACTGGTGAGCAGTTCTTC.

The genes are TRBV5-5 and TRBJ2-5, with 13 bases fitting TRBD2. The CDR3 spans 16 residues. V shed 0 bases, J shed 5 bases, and the junction held 4 bases outside the gene matches. Germline CDR1 reads SGHKS; CDR2 reads YYEKEE (reference sequence). The CDR3 reads CASSLELAGGGETQYF. CDR3 coding DNA: TGTGCCAGCAGCTTGGAACTAGCGGGGGGGGGTGAGACCCAGTACTTC.

The V gene is TRBV19, the J gene TRBJ1-1; D might be TRBD1 (6 bases). CDR3 size: 13 residues. V was clipped by 9 bases and J by 5 bases, with 16 bases between them. Germline V CDR1 and CDR2: LNHDA, SQIVND (reference sequence). The CDR3: CASRWTEGTEAFF. CDR3 bases: TGTGCCAGCCGCTGGACAGAGGGGACTGAAGCTTTCTTT. Variable domain in full (rest from reference TRBV19 and TRBJ1-1): DGGITQSPKYLFRKEGQNVTLSCEQNLNHDAMYWYRQDPGQGLRLIYYSQIVNDFQKGDIAEGYSVSREKKESFPLTVTSAQKNPTAFYLCASRWTEGTEAFFGQGTRLTVV.

In this sample, this clone turned up once. The chain recombines TRBV7-3 with TRBJ2-1, with 11 nucleotides matching TRBD2. The CDR3 sequence is 15 residues long. Germline CDR1 SGHTA, CDR2 FQGTGA. The V and J ends lost 4 bases and 7 bases, in that order; junction bases with no gene match: 6. The CDR3 loop reads CASSSTSGIGNEQFF. As DNA, the CDR3 is TGTGCCAGCAGCTCGACTAGCGGGATTGGGAATGAGCAGTTCTTC.